The present TCR beta chain was sequenced within a study of shared clonotypes between healthy human individuals. Profiled with immunoSEQ multiplex PCR; TCRdb holds only in-frame clones, not every one. The profile shows some 2,000,000 clones, approximately 94% of them singletons. CDR1 MNHNS and CDR2 SASEGT come from the germline V gene. The CDR3 sequence is 14 residues long. The V and J ends lost 4 bases and 0 bases respectively, with 7 bases between them. Material for sequencing was naive CD4+ T cells sorted from blood. Subset denoted: CD45RA+ positively selected. The rearrangement links TRBV6-1 to TRBJ1-5, with D uncertain. The source of this sequence is a man aged 18 to 30 in good health. The DNA of the CDR3 is TGTGCCAGCAGTGGGGAGATTAGCAATCAGCCCCAGCATTTT. Protein: CASSGEISNQPQHF.